These 3 T cell receptor beta chains came from one sample sequenced in a study of beta chain features in type 1 diabetes. The whole isolated RNA underwent reverse transcription, so sequencing captured expressed TCRB transcripts. Measured with immunoSEQ multiplex PCR; TCRdb has only the in-frame clones, and not every one. Of a few hundred thousand clones listed, 11% to 15% are singletons. Sequences were obtained from naive CD4+ T cells from blood. Receptor source: a young man in good health.

This chain joins TRBV5-1 and TRBJ2-7, with D uncertain. This CDR3 region has 15 residues. Germline values: CDR1 SGHRS, CDR2 YFSETQ. The V and J ends lost 0 bases and 2 bases respectively, with 12 bases between them. The CDR3 region has the DNA TGCGCCAGCAGCTTGGTTGGTGTTTTAACCTACGAGCAGTACTTC. This codes for CASSLVGVLTYEQYF.

This clone has only a few counts. The gene calls are TRBV7-2 and TRBJ1-5; D is ambiguous. V was shortened by 5 bases and J by 7 bases, with 9 bases between the two germline ends. Germline V CDR1 and CDR2: SGHTA, FQGNSA. The CDR3 is 12 amino acids. The CDR3 region is CASSPPGQPQHF. The CDR3 coding sequence is TGTGCCAGCAGCCCCCCCGGGCAGCCCCAGCATTTT.

This clone was recorded a few times. This sequence joins TRBV18 and TRBJ2-5; weak D call: TRBD1 (5 bases). V was shortened by 3 bases and J by 2 bases, with 19 bases between the two germline ends. Germline V lookup: CDR1 KGHSH, CDR2 LQKENI. The CDR3 sequence is 17 residues long. Written as DNA, the CDR3 is TGTGCCAGCTCACCTAGTCCAGGACACACGTCTCAAGAGACCCAGTACTTC. Translated, it gives CASSPSPGHTSQETQYF.